The 31 T cell receptor beta chains listed next were all sequenced from one sample in a study of blood T cell repertoires in COVID-19 (dated by TCRdb to 2018 to 2020). The library was prepared using the immunoSEQ multiplex PCR assay. TCRdb holds this immuneACCESS table with in-frame rearrangements only. Some clones are missing; in checked studies, unresolved V genes explain under half, and the rest has no known cause. Within this sample are 200,000 to 300,000 clones, with around four fifths of them counted one time only. 25% to 35% of the sample rests with the top ten. The specimen was peripheral blood. The receptors stem from a man aged 40-50 years with acute or convalescent COVID-19.

V gene TRBV21-1 combines with J gene TRBJ1-5. TRBV21-1 counts as a pseudogene. The CDR3 consists of 17 residues. The DNA of the CDR3 is TGTGCCAGCAGCCCCCGGGAGGGGGCCTGGGGCAATCAGCCCCAGCATTTT. As protein: CASSPREGAWGNQPQHF.

The chain combines TRBV11-2 with TRBJ2-1; D remains unclear. Germline V CDR1 and CDR2: SGHAT, FQNNGV. The CDR3 totals 13 residues. V was trimmed by 1 base and J by 6 bases, leaving 7 bases between them. The CDR3 is CASSLAPFNEQFF. As DNA, the CDR3 is TGTGCCAGCAGCTTAGCCCCATTCAATGAGCAGTTCTTC.

This clone was observed at least ten times. At one of its ends the junction is not consistent with the germline gene, which may arise from a read error. The chain uses TRBV9 and TRBJ2-5; TRBD2 matches at 8 bases. CDR1 SGDLS and CDR2 YYNGEE come from the germline V gene. CDR3 length: 13 amino acids. Here the CDR3 reads CASSAGSGESQYF. CDR3 coding DNA: TGTGCCAGCAGCGCGGGTAGCGGGGAGAGCCAGTACTTC. Using reference TRBV9 and TRBJ2-5 for the parts outside the CDR3, the full variable domain is DSGVTQTPKHLITATGQRVTLRCSPRSGDLSVYWYQQSLDQGLQFLIQYYNGEERAKGNILERFSAQQFPDLHSELNLSSLELGDSALYFCASSAGSGESQYFGPGTRLLVL.

This chain links TRBV5-4 with TRBJ2-2, with D perhaps TRBD1 (5 bases). The CDR3 sequence is 15 residues long. Germline V gene lookup returns CDR1 SGHNT and CDR2 YYREEE (reference sequence). Trimming pared 0 bases from V and 5 bases from J, leaving 11 bases between. Here the CDR3 DNA reads TGTGCCAGCAGCTTGGAACAGGTGGCGACCGGGGAGCTGTTTTTT. Translating it yields CASSLEQVATGELFF.

V is TRBV10-3 and J is TRBJ2-3; D is unresolved. V was clipped by 2 bases and J by 1 base, with 7 bases between them. CDR1 is ENHRY and CDR2 is SYGVKD in the germline V gene. The CDR3 has 14 residues. CDR3 coding DNA: TGTGCCATCAGTGAGGAGCGTGGCACAGATACGCAGTATTTT. It yields the protein CAISEERGTDTQYF.

In its sample, this clone was seen once. The rearrangement uses TRBV4-1 and TRBJ2-7, with a tentative D call TRBD2 (5 bases). Germline assignment: CDR1 MGHRA and CDR2 YSYEKL. The V end was cut by 1 base, the J end by 2 bases, with 15 bases between. The CDR3 is 16 residues long. The CDR3 sequence: CASSQGGSARAYEQYF. For the CDR3, the DNA is TGCGCCAGCAGCCAAGGTGGCTCCGCGAGGGCCTACGAGCAGTACTTC.

The V and J genes are TRBV1 and TRBJ2-5; the table calls TRBD2, which could not be checked here. TRBV1 is an annotated pseudogene. This CDR3 spans 17 amino acids. The CDR3 nucleotides are TGCACCAGCAGCCAAGAGGCGGCTGGTCTAGGAGCAGAGACCCAGTACTTC. Protein product: CTSSQEAAGLGAETQYF.

This chain joins TRBV2 and TRBJ1-2; D gene uncertain. The CDR3 contains 13 residues. Trimming removed 4 bases from V and 2 bases from J, with 8 bases in between. Germline CDR1 is SNHLY and CDR2 is FYNNEI. The CDR3 sequence is CASSGEGNYGYTF. The CDR3 DNA follows: TGTGCCAGCAGTGGGGAGGGAAACTATGGCTACACCTTC.

Concerning this clone itself: Other DNA sequences in this specimen translate into the identical CDR3. V usage is TRBV5-5 and J usage is TRBJ2-2, with 13 bases fitting TRBD2. CDR1 is SGHKS and CDR2 is YYEKEE in the germline V gene (reference sequence). The J segment lost 2 bases and the V segment lost 0 bases, leaving 4 bases of the junction unmatched. The CDR3 extends over 18 amino acids. The CDR3 loop reads CASSLGLAGGANTGELFF. The CDR3 region has the DNA TGTGCCAGCAGCTTGGGACTAGCGGGAGGAGCAAACACCGGGGAGCTGTTTTTT. Full variable domain (rest looked up from reference TRBV5-5 and TRBJ2-2): DAGVTQSPTHLIKTRGQQVTLRCSPISGHKSVSWYQQVLGQGPQFIFQYYEKEERGRGNFPDRFSARQFPNYSSELNVNALLLGDSALYLCASSLGLAGGANTGELFFGEGSRLTVL.

The chain combines TRBV3-1 (or the pseudogene TRBV3-2) with TRBJ2-1, with D possibly matching TRBD2 (6 bases). The germline CDR1 and CDR2 sequences are LGHDT and YNNKEL (reference sequence). The CDR3 runs to 15 residues. V was pared by 0 bases and J by 4 bases, with 10 bases between. The DNA of the CDR3 is TGTGCCAGCAGCCAAGATGCGGGGAGGTACAATGAGCAGTTCTTC. It yields the protein CASSQDAGRYNEQFF.

This chain connects TRBV6-5 to TRBJ2-2, with a possible D match to TRBD1 (5 bases). Looked up from germline, CDR1 is MNHEY and CDR2 is SVGAGI. There are 14 residues in the CDR3. V was trimmed by 6 bases and J by 8 bases, leaving 16 bases between them. The CDR3 nucleotides are TGTGCCAGCAGGGTACCCAGGGTTGGGGGGGAGCTGTTTTTT. Translated: CASRVPRVGGELFF.

J is TRBJ2-2 and V is TRBV9; TRBD1 matches 11 bases. V shed 4 bases, J shed 5 bases, and the junction held 7 bases outside the gene matches. This CDR3 spans 16 amino acids. CDR1 SGDLS and CDR2 YYNGEE come from the germline V gene. In DNA form, the CDR3 reads TGTGCCAGCAGCTTCGGGGACAGGGGGTATACCGGGGAGCTGTTTTTT. Translation gives CASSFGDRGYTGELFF. Supplemented by reference TRBV9 and TRBJ2-2, the full variable domain reads DSGVTQTPKHLITATGQRVTLRCSPRSGDLSVYWYQQSLDQGLQFLIQYYNGEERAKGNILERFSAQQFPDLHSELNLSSLELGDSALYFCASSFGDRGYTGELFFGEGSRLTVL.

The chain joins TRBV10-3 to TRBJ1-5; 10 bases are a match to TRBD1. V shed 3 bases, J shed 0 bases, and the junction held 5 bases outside the gene matches. This CDR3 contains 17 residues. Germline CDR1 is ENHRY and CDR2 is SYGVKD. CDR3 nucleotides: TGTGCCATCAGTGACCGAGGGACAGGGGTTAGCAATCAGCCCCAGCATTTT. This sequence encodes CAISDRGTGVSNQPQHF.

The DNA of the CDR3 is TGCGCCAGCAGCCAGTCGGACAGGGGGGGCACAGATACGCAGTATTTT. Encoded protein: CASSQSDRGGTDTQYF. This chain connects TRBV4-1 to TRBJ2-3; TRBD1 matches 10 bases. The CDR3 has 16 residues. J gave up 1 base and V 3 bases, and 4 bases lay outside the gene matches. From germline, CDR1 is MGHRA and CDR2 YSYEKL.

The genes are TRBV9 and TRBJ1-1; possible D gene TRBD1, 5 bases. The CDR3 consists of 14 residues. From germline, CDR1 is SGDLS and CDR2 YYNGEE. Here the CDR3 DNA reads TGTGCAGACCTTTTGGAGGGGCGGAACACTGAAGCTTTCTTT. It encodes CADLLEGRNTEAFF.

The chain employs TRBV29-1 and TRBJ2-5; 8 bases map to TRBD2. This CDR3 is built from 12 residues. Trimming cost V 7 bases and J 5 bases; bases outside gene matches: 6. CDR1 and CDR2 (germline): SQVTM, ANQGSEA. The DNA of the CDR3 is TGCAGCGGACTTAGCGGGATGGAGACCCAGTACTTC. Translating gives CSGLSGMETQYF.

V gene TRBV5-4 combines with J gene TRBJ1-5, with TRBD1 as a possible D gene (6 bases). CDR1 and CDR2 (germline): SGHNT, YYREEE (reference sequence). V lost 4 bases and J lost 5, with 19 bases in between. The CDR3 is made up of 16 amino acids. CDR3 in amino acids: CASSHGGGIADQPQHF. Written as DNA, the CDR3 is TGTGCCAGCAGCCATGGGGGGGGCATAGCAGATCAGCCCCAGCATTTT.

This clone appeared once. J is TRBJ2-1 and V is TRBV5-5; 10 bases match TRBD2. The germline V gene has CDR1 SGHKS and CDR2 YYEKEE (reference sequence). The CDR3 length is 18 residues. After removal of 6 bases from V and 7 bases from J, the junction contained 19 bases not matched to a gene. This CDR3 is CASTPRAGGPGGVNEQFF. CDR3 in DNA: TGTGCCAGCACCCCCCGAGCGGGAGGGCCCGGCGGGGTAAATGAGCAGTTCTTC.

This sequence joins TRBV29-1 and TRBJ1-2; D perhaps matches TRBD1 (6 bases). V lost 3 bases and J lost 4, with 21 bases in between. The CDR3 contains 16 residues. The germline V gene encodes CDR1 SQVTM and CDR2 ANQGSEA. Here the CDR3 reads CSVDYPGQGKFYGYTF. CDR3 nucleotides: TGCAGCGTTGACTATCCGGGTCAGGGGAAATTCTATGGCTACACCTTC.

This clone was found once. J is TRBJ2-7 and V is TRBV10-2, with a possible D match to TRBD2 (6 bases). CDR3 length: 15 residues. V lost 2 bases and J lost 2, with 13 bases in between. The V gene's germline CDR1 is WSHSY and CDR2 SAAADI. CDR3 sequence: CASSEIGTPAYEQYF. CDR3 DNA sequence: TGCGCCAGCAGTGAGATAGGGACTCCCGCCTACGAGCAGTACTTC.

In this sample, this clone turned up a few times. This sequence joins TRBV9 and TRBJ2-1; TRBD2 matches 10 bases. Losses at the gene ends were 3 bases for V and 7 bases for J; bases not matched to a gene: 7. The CDR3 contains 15 residues. The V gene's germline CDR1 is SGDLS and CDR2 YYNGEE. The DNA of the CDR3 is TGTGCCAGCAGCGCTAGCGGGAGATGGGGTAATGAGCAGTTCTTC. Translation gives CASSASGRWGNEQFF.

The chain uses TRBV3-1 (or the pseudogene TRBV3-2) and TRBJ1-1; TRBD1 matches at 9 bases. J lost 4 bases, V lost 5 bases, and 14 bases had no gene match. In germline, CDR1 is LGHDT, CDR2 YNNKEL (reference sequence). This CDR3 region has 17 residues. The CDR3 sequence: CASSGVFEETGGTEAFF. CDR3 sequence (DNA): TGTGCCAGCAGCGGTGTGTTCGAGGAGACAGGGGGCACTGAAGCTTTCTTT.

V usage is TRBV27 and J usage is TRBJ1-1, with a tentative D call TRBD1 (6 bases). Germline V gives CDR1 MNHEY, CDR2 SMNVEV (reference sequence). Trimming cost V 5 bases and J 4 bases, with 17 bases left between them. The CDR3 contains 15 residues. CDR3 nucleotide sequence: TGTGCCAGCAGTAAACGTTTCCAGGGGAGCACTGAAGCTTTCTTT. Translated: CASSKRFQGSTEAFF.

The rearrangement joins TRBV5-1 to TRBJ2-1; TRBD2 agrees at 10 bases. Germline V gene sequence: CDR1 SGHRS, CDR2 YFSETQ. This CDR3 has 16 residues. Trimming cost V 0 bases and J 5 bases; bases outside gene matches: 5. Written as DNA, the CDR3 is TGCGCCAGCAGCTTGGGTCTAGCGGGAGACCACAATGAGCAGTTCTTC. Translation: CASSLGLAGDHNEQFF. Based on the CDR3 plus reference TRBV5-1 and TRBJ2-1, the full variable domain is KAGVTQTPRYLIKTRGQQVTLSCSPISGHRSVSWYQQTPGQGLQFLFEYFSETQRNKGNFPGRFSGRQFSNSRSEMNVSTLELGDSALYLCASSLGLAGDHNEQFFGPGTRLTVL.

The chain employs TRBV12-3 or TRBV12-4 and TRBJ2-4; D gene uncertain. The germline V and J ends were trimmed by 7 bases and 8 bases, with 9 bases remaining between them. This CDR3 has 11 amino acids. Here the CDR3 reads CASTRRYIQYF. CDR3 bases: TGTGCCAGCACTAGGAGATACATTCAGTACTTC.

This chain joins TRBV30 and TRBJ1-1; 11 positions agree with TRBD1. Germline trimming cut 7 bases from V and 9 bases from J; bases unmatched to any gene: 10. This CDR3 is built from 13 residues. Germline V lookup: CDR1 GTSNPN, CDR2 SVGIG (reference sequence). Written as DNA, the CDR3 is TGTGCCTCAAGGACAGGGGGCGCGAGTAAAGCTTTCTTT. It specifies CASRTGGASKAFF.

The chain is built from TRBV10-2 and TRBJ2-3; 10 bases map to TRBD2. The CDR3 runs to 16 residues. After removal of 2 bases from V and 6 bases from J, the junction contained 8 bases not matched to a gene. Germline CDR1 WSHSY, CDR2 SAAADI. This chain's CDR3 is CASSENRLAGADTQYF. The DNA of the CDR3 is TGCGCCAGCAGTGAGAACAGGCTAGCGGGAGCGGATACGCAGTATTTT.

The rearrangement uses TRBV10-1 and TRBJ1-1; D is possibly TRBD1 (5 bases). Between the trimmed V and J ends, which lost 8 bases and 5 bases, there was a span of 15 bases. The length of the CDR3 is 13 residues. CDR1 and CDR2 (germline): WNHNN, SYGVQD (reference sequence). Written as DNA, the CDR3 is TGCGCCAGCGGCGTTGGGACTAAGACTGAAGCTTTCTTT. Translated: CASGVGTKTEAFF.

The V gene is TRBV25-1, the J gene TRBJ2-2; TRBD2 aligns across 7 bases. The V and J ends lost 3 bases and 6 bases, in that order; junction bases with no gene match: 4. Germline CDR1 and CDR2: MGHDK and SYGVNS. This CDR3 has 14 amino acids. This chain's CDR3 is CASSDPREAGELFF. Here the CDR3 DNA reads TGTGCCAGCAGTGATCCCCGGGAGGCCGGGGAGCTGTTTTTT.

The rearrangement uses TRBV6-1 and TRBJ2-3, with TRBD2 identical over 7 bases. Germline V lookup: CDR1 MNHNS, CDR2 SASEGT. J was trimmed by 5 bases and V by 2 bases; bases with no gene match: 10. The CDR3 length is 16 residues. The DNA for the CDR3 is TGTGCCAGCAGTGAAATGGGGGGAGGGCTAGTAGATACGCAGTATTTT. Its protein product is CASSEMGGGLVDTQYF.

This chain uses TRBV18 with TRBJ1-1, with D possibly matching TRBD1 (6 bases). Trimming removed 8 bases at V and 3 bases at J, with 19 bases between. CDR3 length: 15 residues. The germline CDR1 and CDR2 sequences are KGHSH and LQKENI. This chain's CDR3 is CASAKTGTLDTEAFF. The CDR3 coding sequence is TGTGCCAGCGCAAAAACCGGGACACTGGACACTGAAGCTTTCTTT. Based on the CDR3 plus reference TRBV18 and TRBJ1-1, the full variable domain is NAGVMQNPRHLVRRRGQEARLRCSPMKGHSHVYWYRQLPEEGLKFMVYLQKENIIDESGMPKERFSAEFPKEGPSILRIQQVVRGDSAAYFCASAKTGTLDTEAFFGQGTRLTVV.